These 29 T cell receptor beta chains were sequenced from one sample in a study of shared clonotypes between healthy human individuals. The table came from immunoSEQ multiplex PCR; TCRdb's copy has only in-frame clones and leaves some out. The sample lists some 500,000 clones; more than 95% were seen once. The specimen sequenced was naive CD4+ T cells sorted from blood. Subset: CD45RA+ positively selected. The receptors shown here come from a woman in her 30s in good health.

V gene TRBV4-1 combines with J gene TRBJ2-3; 9 positions agree with TRBD1. J lost 8 bases, V lost 4 bases, and 10 bases had no gene match. Per the germline V gene, CDR1 is MGHRA and CDR2 is YSYEKL. The CDR3 runs 15 residues. The CDR3 spells CASSLGRTGVATQYF. DNA of the CDR3: TGCGCCAGCAGCCTAGGCAGGACAGGGGTGGCTACGCAGTATTTT.

The V gene is TRBV6-5, the J gene TRBJ2-5; 11 positions match TRBD2. CDR1 is MNHEY, CDR2 SVGAGI, per germline. V dropped 6 bases and J dropped 2; count of bases not matched to a gene: 2. The CDR3 length is 14 residues. The CDR3 nucleotides are TGTGCCAGCAGGATAGCGGGAGGGCAAGAGACCCAGTACTTC. Its translation: CASRIAGGQETQYF.

The genes are TRBV4-1 and TRBJ2-7; D is ambiguous. Germline V CDR1 and CDR2: MGHRA, YSYEKL. The germline V and J ends were trimmed by 2 bases and 3 bases, with 14 bases remaining between them. The CDR3 consists of 15 residues. CDR3 DNA: TGCGCCAGCAGCCAATATCCCGTCAGCAACTACGAGCAGTACTTC. It yields the protein CASSQYPVSNYEQYF.

The chain employs TRBV7-2 and TRBJ2-1; D ambiguous. Germline assignment: CDR1 SGHTA and CDR2 FQGNSA. Between the trimmed V and J ends, which lost 6 bases and 0 bases, there was a span of 15 bases. This CDR3 has 16 amino acids. The CDR3 loop reads CASSYREPGSYNEQFF. In DNA, the CDR3 is TGTGCCAGCAGTTATAGAGAGCCTGGCTCCTACAATGAGCAGTTCTTC.

The genes are TRBV30 and TRBJ1-5; D is unresolved. Germline loops: CDR1 GTSNPN, CDR2 SVGIG (reference sequence). Trimming removed 3 bases from V and 3 bases from J, with 21 bases in between. This CDR3 has 17 residues. CDR3 sequence: CAWSRLWIAGSNQPQHF. The DNA of the CDR3 is TGTGCCTGGAGCCGGTTGTGGATAGCGGGGTCCAATCAGCCCCAGCATTTT.

The gene calls are TRBV6-1 and TRBJ2-1; the match to TRBD1 covers 10 bases. The CDR3 consists of 17 residues. CDR1 MNHNS and CDR2 SASEGT come from the germline V gene. V was pared by 4 bases and J by 3 bases, with 9 bases of the junction left unmatched. CDR3: CASSGNGDRGDYNEQFF. For the CDR3, the DNA is TGTGCCAGCAGTGGAAATGGGGACAGGGGAGACTACAATGAGCAGTTCTTC.

The chain recombines TRBV5-1 with TRBJ2-7; TRBD1 agrees at 8 bases. V shed 4 bases and J 3 bases; nucleotides not matched to a gene: 6. From germline, CDR1 is SGHRS and CDR2 YFSETQ. The CDR3 totals 14 residues. Here the CDR3 reads CASSPGDRHYEQYF. The CDR3 DNA reads TGCGCCAGCAGCCCGGGGGACAGGCACTACGAGCAGTACTTC.

The chain joins TRBV28 to TRBJ1-4; D may be TRBD1 (5 bases). CDR3 size: 13 residues. The V gene's germline CDR1 is MDHEN and CDR2 SYDVKM. The CDR3 region is CAGRGTTNEKLFF. The DNA for the CDR3 is TGTGCGGGTAGGGGAACAACTAATGAAAAACTGTTTTTT.

V gene TRBV27 combines with J gene TRBJ2-1; TRBD2 might be the D (5 bases). This CDR3 comprises 13 residues. Germline values: CDR1 MNHEY, CDR2 SMNVEV (reference sequence). Trimming took off 5 bases at V and 12 bases at J, with 17 bases between the two ends. This CDR3 reads CASSPPPGIGQFF. The CDR3 DNA reads as TGTGCCAGCAGTCCCCCCCCGGGGATCGGGCAGTTCTTC.

The V and J genes are TRBV9 and TRBJ2-2; 8 bases match TRBD2. With 5 bases clipped from V and 6 bases from J, the junction kept 15 bases outside the gene matches. This CDR3 is 17 amino acids long. The V gene's germline CDR1 is SGDLS and CDR2 YYNGEE. The CDR3 DNA reads TGTGCCAGCAGACCGGGGGGGAGGATCGCGTTACCCGGGGAGCTGTTTTTT. Translating gives CASRPGGRIALPGELFF.

The V and J genes are TRBV15 and TRBJ2-1; either TRBD1 or TRBD2 may supply D (5 bases each). Trimming removed 4 bases from V and 2 bases from J, with 15 bases in between. From germline, CDR1 is LNHNV and CDR2 YYDKDF (reference sequence). The CDR3 extends over 16 amino acids. DNA of the CDR3: TGTGCCACCAGCACCCCCGGGACGGATACCTACAATGAGCAGTTCTTC. Its protein product is CATSTPGTDTYNEQFF.

The V call is TRBV6-5, the J call TRBJ2-5; D remains ambiguous. Germline loops: CDR1 MNHEY, CDR2 SVGAGI. V lost 6 bases, J lost 0 bases, and 14 bases lay in between. This CDR3 is built from 15 residues. Here the CDR3 DNA reads TGTGCCAGCAGCCCTAGAAGACCGTACCAAGAGACCCAGTACTTC. It yields the protein CASSPRRPYQETQYF.

The chain uses TRBV5-1 and TRBJ1-3; D perhaps matches TRBD1 (5 bases). Deletions cut 4 bases from V and 0 bases from J, with 11 bases between. CDR1 and CDR2 from the germline V gene are SGHRS and YFSETQ. CDR3 length: 15 amino acids. DNA for the CDR3: TGCGCCAGCAGCGCGCGTGGGGGCTCTGGAAACACCATATATTTT. Amino acid sequence: CASSARGGSGNTIYF.

The chain couples TRBV5-1 to TRBJ2-7; D assignment may be TRBD1 or TRBD2 (5 bases each). The CDR3 sequence is 13 residues long. Trimming removed 0 bases at V and 7 bases at J, with 11 bases between. Germline CDR1 SGHRS, CDR2 YFSETQ. CDR3 DNA sequence: TGCGCCAGCAGCTTGGCGGGGCTGGGGGAGCAGTACTTC. Its protein is CASSLAGLGEQYF.

This sequence joins TRBV29-1 and TRBJ2-2; the D is unclear. Trimming cost V 6 bases and J 2 bases, with 4 bases left between them. Per the germline V gene, CDR1 is SQVTM and CDR2 is ANQGSEA. This CDR3 is 11 amino acids long. As DNA, the CDR3 is TGCAGCGTCGGAAACACCGGGGAGCTGTTTTTT. This gives the protein CSVGNTGELFF.

J is TRBJ1-3 and V is TRBV6-4, with 8 bases fitting TRBD1. The CDR3 loop spans 14 amino acids. V dropped 10 bases and J dropped 4; count of bases not matched to a gene: 9. Germline V gene sequence: CDR1 MRHNA, CDR2 SNTAGT. CDR3 sequence reads: CATQQGAQGNTIYF. The CDR3 DNA reads TGTGCCACCCAGCAGGGGGCGCAGGGAAACACCATATATTTT.

Of note for this clone: This sample includes further DNA sequences coding for the same CDR3. The V gene is TRBV5-1, the J gene TRBJ2-1, with 12 bases matching TRBD2. CDR3 size: 15 residues. Trimming removed 4 bases from V and 4 bases from J; junction bases left unmatched: 3. Germline CDR1 reads SGHRS; CDR2 reads YFSETQ. The CDR3 DNA sequence: TGCGCCAGCAGCCAGACTAGCGGGAGTTACAATGAGCAGTTCTTC. It is translated as CASSQTSGSYNEQFF.

The chain has TRBV6-1 and TRBJ2-7; D not resolved. CDR1 is MNHNS and CDR2 is SASEGT in the germline V gene. With 0 bases removed from V and 0 bases from J, the gap between germline ends came to 6 bases. The CDR3 covers 14 residues. CDR3 loop: CASSEAHSSYEQYF. The CDR3 DNA reads as TGTGCCAGCAGTGAAGCCCACAGCTCCTACGAGCAGTACTTC.

This sequence joins TRBV11-2 and TRBJ2-2, with D tentatively TRBD1 (6 bases). Trimming removed 2 bases at V and 7 bases at J, with 11 bases between. The germline V gene encodes CDR1 SGHAT and CDR2 FQNNGV. The CDR3 is 14 amino acids. CDR3 DNA sequence: TGTGCCAGCAGCTTAAACAGGGACGGCGGGGAGCTGTTTTTT. Translating it yields CASSLNRDGGELFF.

In the case of this clone: The sample holds other DNA sequences that translate to the same CDR3. V usage is TRBV27 and J usage is TRBJ1-1, with 7 bases identical to TRBD1. The junction had 3 bases not matched to a gene; V was cut back by 5 bases and J by 0 bases. The CDR3 spans 14 residues. Germline V lookup: CDR1 MNHEY, CDR2 SMNVEV (reference sequence). For the CDR3, the DNA is TGTGCCAGCAGTCCAGACAGGGTGAACACTGAAGCTTTCTTT. It translates to CASSPDRVNTEAFF.

This clone was seen only once. The rearrangement links TRBV19 to TRBJ2-6; no definite D call. V was trimmed by 9 bases and J by 0 bases, leaving 15 bases between them. Germline CDR1 is LNHDA and CDR2 is SQIVND (reference sequence). The CDR3 is made up of 16 amino acids. The CDR3, as DNA: TGTGCCAGCGACCCCCGTGGGCCCTCTGGGGCCAACGTCCTGACTTTC. Translation: CASDPRGPSGANVLTF.

This clone was recorded once. The rearrangement links TRBV6-5 to TRBJ2-7; D unresolved. There are 15 residues in the CDR3. Per germline, CDR1 MNHEY and CDR2 SVGAGI. Trimming removed 2 bases at V and 3 bases at J, with 14 bases between. The CDR3 DNA sequence: TGTGCCAGCAGTTACCGGCGGCAGCTCCACTACGAGCAGTACTTC. This codes for CASSYRRQLHYEQYF.

The chain carries TRBV18 and TRBJ2-5; the D gene is possibly TRBD2 (6 bases). The assigned J gene may be wrong: the sequence end matches TRBJ2-7 better. The CDR3 is made up of 15 amino acids. The germline CDR1 and CDR2 sequences are KGHSH and LQKENI. In DNA form, the CDR3 reads TGTGCCAGCTCACCACGGCGGGAACTACCCTACGAGCAGTACTTC. This translates into CASSPRRELPYEQYF.

The CDR3 sequence: CASSPRGHTNTGELFF. In DNA form, the CDR3 reads TGTGCCAGCAGCCCAAGGGGGCATACGAACACCGGGGAGCTGTTTTTT. The chain combines TRBV7-6 with TRBJ2-2, with 7 bases matching TRBD1. CDR1 SGHVS and CDR2 FNYEAQ come from the germline V gene. This CDR3 comprises 16 residues. Trimming at V came to 5 bases and at J to 0 bases, leaving 6 bases not matched to a gene.

The chain recombines TRBV5-1 with TRBJ2-2, with 10 bases aligning to TRBD2. CDR1 is SGHRS, CDR2 YFSETQ, per germline. J gave up 0 bases and V 4 bases, and 6 bases lay outside the gene matches. The CDR3 is made up of 17 amino acids. The CDR3 DNA follows: TGCGCCAGCAGCACAGGACTAGCGGATGCGAACACCGGGGAGCTGTTTTTT. Translating gives CASSTGLADANTGELFF.

Here the CDR3 DNA reads TGTGCCAGCAGCTTAGTGCCGGGAGGGCCGTTTAATGAGCAGTTCTTC. Translated, it gives CASSLVPGGPFNEQFF. V usage is TRBV7-9 and J usage is TRBJ2-1; 8 positions agree with TRBD2. Germline values: CDR1 SEHNR, CDR2 FQNEAQ (reference sequence). V lost 1 base and J lost 7; bases outside the gene matches: 9. The CDR3 consists of 16 residues.

This rearrangement joins TRBV28 to TRBJ2-7; 9 bases align to TRBD2. The CDR3 is 15 amino acids. The V and J ends lost 3 bases and 4 bases, in that order; junction bases with no gene match: 7. Germline CDR1 MDHEN, CDR2 SYDVKM. CDR3 region: CASSLHGGGDYEQYF. The CDR3 coding sequence is TGTGCCAGCAGTTTGCACGGCGGGGGGGATTACGAGCAGTACTTC.

This chain connects TRBV13 to TRBJ2-7; possible D gene TRBD2, 6 bases. The germline V gene encodes CDR1 PRHDT and CDR2 FYEKMQ (reference sequence). The CDR3 covers 16 residues. Trimming left V 1 base short and J 2 bases short, with 15 bases between. The CDR3 DNA reads as TGTGCCAGCAGCTTAGCTGGTAGCGGACCCCCCTACGAGCAGTACTTC. It yields the protein CASSLAGSGPPYEQYF. Together with reference TRBV13 and TRBJ2-7, the CDR3 gives the full variable domain: AAGVIQSPRHLIKEKRETATLKCYPIPRHDTVYWYQQGPGQDPQFLISFYEKMQSDKGSIPDRFSAQQFSDYHSELNMSSLELGDSALYFCASSLAGSGPPYEQYFGPGTRLTVT.

This clone showed up just once. J is TRBJ1-2 and V is TRBV19; TRBD1 aligns across 8 bases. The CDR3 loop spans 15 amino acids. Trimming at V came to 1 base and at J to 9 bases, leaving 10 bases not matched to a gene. CDR1 and CDR2 (germline): LNHDA, SQIVND (reference sequence). CDR3 sequence: CASSIGGTGSRSYTF. CDR3 DNA: TGTGCCAGTAGTATAGGTGGGACAGGCTCCCGAAGCTACACCTTC.